This T cell receptor (beta chain) was sequenced in a study of T cell repertoires in cytomegalovirus infection. Study-wide background: From public TCR beta signatures came an indication of both CMV infection and matching HLA type.

Points from the study as a whole: The study found HLA-C-restricted CMV-specific TCR beta clonotypes dominating the ex vivo response. Identification of carriers of CMV plus the relevant HLA was achieved through cumulative public TCR beta family frequency.

TCRdb reprocessed the reads with MiXCR, giving one entry per CDR3 protein. This table holds about 770,000 distinct CDR3 sequences, roughly 28% found once. This clonotype was observed a few times. Its antigen is unknown. The source is a human donor in good health (CMV status not recorded). Some clones in this sample may be carry-over from other donors' samples. Sequencing used cultured CD8+ T cells from PBMCs, obtained from culture after CMV antigen stimulation.

CDR3 region: CASSPLGVGNTEAFF. The CDR3 DNA is TGTGCCAGCAGTCCCCTAGGAGTGGGGAACACTGAAGCTTTCTTT. The rearrangement uses TRBV12-3 or TRBV12-4 and TRBJ1-1; D not certain. Trimming stripped 5 bases from V and 1 base from J, with 14 bases between. This CDR3 has 15 residues.